The 26 T cell receptor beta chains reported below all come from one sample, sequenced in a study of T cell repertoires in cytomegalovirus infection. TCRdb fed the reads into MiXCR, producing one record per CDR3 protein. The table lists some 680,000 distinct CDR3 sequences, less than 40% of them singletons, with more than 2.5% in the top ten. Sequenced input: PBMCs. The origin of the receptors is a human donor in good health (CMV status not recorded). Some clones in this sample may be carry-over from other donors' samples.

The genes are TRBV19 and TRBJ2-1; D gene uncertain. The V and J ends lost 3 bases and 7 bases respectively, with 13 bases between them. This CDR3 has 14 residues. Germline CDR1 reads LNHDA; CDR2 reads SQIVND (reference sequence). The CDR3 spells CASSIRVGLNEQFF. CDR3 nucleotides: TGTGCCAGTAGTATTAGAGTTGGGTTGAATGAGCAGTTCTTC.

The chain joins TRBV7-2 to TRBJ2-1; TRBD1 is a possible D gene (5 bases). This CDR3 contains 15 residues. Germline V lookup: CDR1 SGHTA, CDR2 FQGNSA. The V end lost 5 bases, the J end lost 6 bases, and 17 bases lay between the germline ends. CDR3 region: CASSPEPTVGNEQFF. CDR3 coding DNA: TGTGCCAGCAGCCCAGAACCGACAGTGGGCAATGAGCAGTTCTTC.

This rearrangement joins TRBV19 to TRBJ2-1; TRBD2 aligns across 14 bases. After removal of 5 bases from V and 14 bases from J, the junction contained 14 bases not matched to a gene. Germline lookup yields CDR1 LNHDA and CDR2 SQIVND (reference sequence). CDR3 length: 16 amino acids. The CDR3 loop is CASSPITGTSGSFEFF. The CDR3, as DNA: TGTGCCAGTAGTCCGATAACCGGGACTAGCGGGAGTTTTGAGTTCTTC.

This clonotype has just a few counts. The rearrangement links TRBV20-1 to TRBJ1-1; no clear D gene. V was cut by 7 bases and J by 0 bases, with 12 bases left in between. CDR3 length equals 13 residues. CDR1 DFQATT and CDR2 SNEGSKA come from the germline V gene (reference sequence). The DNA for the CDR3 is TGCAGTGTCAAGGACTCGTTGAACACTGAAGCTTTCTTT. Its protein product is CSVKDSLNTEAFF.

This clonotype turned up a few times. The chain couples TRBV6-1 to TRBJ2-4, with D tentatively TRBD1 (6 bases). CDR1 MNHNS and CDR2 SASEGT come from the germline V gene. The CDR3 covers 14 residues. The V gene lost 5 bases and the J gene lost 0 bases, with 8 bases spanning the gap. The CDR3 loop reads CASSSGVAKNIQYF. CDR3 bases: TGTGCCAGCAGTTCAGGGGTAGCCAAAAACATTCAGTACTTC.

V usage is TRBV28 and J usage is TRBJ1-2; no definite D call. V was trimmed by 5 bases and J by 8 bases, leaving 15 bases between them. The CDR3 consists of 13 residues. The V gene's germline CDR1 is MDHEN and CDR2 SYDVKM. Here the CDR3 DNA reads TGTGCCAGCAGTACACTTCGGAGGTCGGGCTACACCTTC. Translated: CASSTLRRSGYTF.

The rearrangement joins TRBV4-1 to TRBJ2-5; D gene uncertain. Trimming stripped 4 bases from V and 2 bases from J, with 8 bases between. Germline values: CDR1 MGHRA, CDR2 YSYEKL. The CDR3 runs 13 residues. The CDR3 loop reads CASSLRQQETQYF. DNA of the CDR3: TGCGCCAGCAGCCTCCGGCAGCAAGAGACCCAGTACTTC.

V gene TRBV7-9 combines with J gene TRBJ2-2; a weak D match, TRBD2 (5 bases). Germline assignment: CDR1 SEHNR and CDR2 FQNEAQ (reference sequence). The CDR3 is 12 residues long. CDR3 in amino acids: CATPGLFGELFF. The CDR3 nucleotides read TGTGCTACGCCAGGACTGTTCGGGGAGCTGTTTTTT.

With respect to this clonotype: Sequence at one end of the junction differs from germline and may be a read error. The chain uses TRBV7-8 and TRBJ2-5, with 9 nucleotides matching TRBD2. CDR3 length: 16 residues. Germline values: CDR1 SGHVS, CDR2 FQNEAQ. The CDR3 reads CASSLRAGGYQENQYF. In DNA form, the CDR3 reads TGTGCCAGCAGCTTAAGAGCGGGGGGTTACCAAGAGAACCAGTACTTC.

V and J are TRBV4-1 and TRBJ2-3; perhaps TRBD2 as D (5 bases). V shed 3 bases and J shed 4 bases, with 20 bases lying between them. The germline CDR1 and CDR2 sequences are MGHRA and YSYEKL. The CDR3 has 17 residues. The CDR3 region has the DNA TGCGCCAGCAGCCAGGGCACCGCTTCATCGAGGGCAGATACGCAGTATTTT. It yields the protein CASSQGTASSRADTQYF.

The chain couples TRBV5-6 to TRBJ2-5; D remains unclear. With 0 bases removed from V and 6 bases from J, the gap between germline ends came to 12 bases. Looked up from germline, CDR1 is SGHDT and CDR2 is YYEEEE. The CDR3 contains 14 residues. The CDR3: CASSLGVAPKTQYF. The CDR3 coding sequence is TGTGCCAGCAGCTTGGGAGTAGCTCCGAAGACCCAGTACTTC. The variable domain in full, completed from reference TRBV5-6 and TRBJ2-5, reads DAGVTQSPTHLIKTRGQQVTLRCSPKSGHDTVSWYQQALGQGPQFIFQYYEEEERQRGNFPDRFSGHQFPNYSSELNVNALLLGDSALYLCASSLGVAPKTQYFGPGTRLLVL.

This clonotype was seen at least ten times. The chain employs TRBV7-9 and TRBJ2-7, with D possibly matching TRBD1 (5 bases). Germline CDR1 is SEHNR and CDR2 is FQNEAQ (reference sequence). CDR3 length: 13 amino acids. V dropped 6 bases and J dropped 2 bases, with 11 bases sitting between them. CDR3: CASSLDRPYEQYF. The CDR3 DNA reads as TGTGCCAGCAGTCTTGACAGACCCTACGAGCAGTACTTC.

The genes are TRBV5-3 and TRBJ2-3; D is possibly TRBD1 (5 bases). TRBV5-3 is an ORF; its function is uncertain. V dropped 8 bases and J dropped 3 bases, with 16 bases sitting between them. The CDR3 consists of 14 residues. The CDR3 protein is CASRRTQATDTQYF. For the CDR3, the DNA is TGTGCCAGCAGGCGGACACAGGCGACAGATACGCAGTATTTT.

Only a few counts were recorded for this clonotype. The genes are TRBV27 and TRBJ2-1; D unclear. The CDR3 runs 16 residues. Trimming cost V 2 bases and J 5 bases, with 16 bases left between them. Germline assignment: CDR1 MNHEY and CDR2 SMNVEV (reference sequence). This CDR3 is CASSLNSLMGNNEQFF. The CDR3, as DNA: TGTGCCAGCAGTTTAAATAGCCTGATGGGGAACAATGAGCAGTTCTTC.

This clonotype was seen only a few times. The CDR3 loop reads CASSLGQGAISYGYTF. In DNA, the CDR3 is TGCGCCAGCAGCTTGGGACAGGGGGCGATAAGCTATGGCTACACCTTC. The chain uses TRBV5-1 and TRBJ1-2; 10 bases are shared with TRBD1. The CDR3 totals 16 residues. CDR1 is SGHRS, CDR2 YFSETQ, per germline. The junction had 6 bases not matched to a gene; V was cut back by 0 bases and J by 4 bases.

This chain links TRBV28 with TRBJ1-3; D not certain. The CDR3 totals 13 residues. CDR1 is MDHEN, CDR2 SYDVKM, per germline. V was trimmed by 5 bases and J by 4 bases, leaving 9 bases between them. CDR3 sequence reads: CASSAGSGNTIYF. The CDR3 DNA is TGTGCCAGCAGTGCCGGCTCAGGAAACACCATATATTTT.

This clonotype was found a few times. The chain couples TRBV4-1 to TRBJ1-1; TRBD1 is a possible D gene (5 bases). CDR3 length: 14 amino acids. The germline V gene encodes CDR1 MGHRA and CDR2 YSYEKL. V dropped 1 base and J dropped 4 bases, with 10 bases sitting between them. The CDR3 coding sequence is TGCGCCAGCAGCCAAGCAGGGTACGGCACTGAAGCTTTCTTT. This encodes CASSQAGYGTEAFF.

The CDR3 region has the DNA TGTGCCAGCAGTACTAGCGGGTTGAACACCGGGGAGCTGTTTTTT. Translated, it gives CASSTSGLNTGELFF. This chain links TRBV28 with TRBJ2-2, with 9 bases aligning to TRBD2. Germline CDR1 and CDR2: MDHEN and SYDVKM. The CDR3 is made up of 15 amino acids. The J segment lost 1 base and the V segment lost 5 bases, leaving 2 bases of the junction unmatched.

This clonotype was detected only a few times. This chain joins TRBV7-2 and TRBJ2-3, with unresolved D. In germline, CDR1 is SGHTA, CDR2 FQGNSA. V shed 5 bases and J shed 4 bases, with 7 bases lying between them. The CDR3 spans 12 residues. Here the CDR3 DNA reads TGTGCCAGCAGCCCCGAATCAGATACGCAGTATTTT. This sequence encodes CASSPESDTQYF.

This chain uses TRBV2 with TRBJ2-7; 7 bases align to TRBD1. Germline-derived CDR1 and CDR2 are SNHLY and FYNNEI. The CDR3 runs to 14 residues. The V and J ends lost 4 bases and 5 bases, in that order; junction bases with no gene match: 8. CDR3 bases: TGTGCCAGCAGTGCGACAGGGAGTGTGCACGAGCAGTACTTC. This gives the protein CASSATGSVHEQYF.

The sample holds a few counts of this clonotype. J is TRBJ1-1 and V is TRBV19; D not certain. CDR1 is LNHDA and CDR2 is SQIVND in the germline V gene (reference sequence). V dropped 3 bases and J dropped 1 base, with 15 bases sitting between them. The CDR3 extends over 16 amino acids. The CDR3 nucleotides read TGTGCCAGTAGTATCTGTGAGCTAATAAGGAACACTGAAGCTTTCTTT. Amino acid sequence: CASSICELIRNTEAFF.

This clonotype was recorded only once. The chain recombines TRBV5-6 with TRBJ1-2, with D possibly TRBD1 on 6 matching bases. This CDR3 has 16 amino acids. Germline assignment: CDR1 SGHDT and CDR2 YYEEEE. Trimming took 3 bases from V and 4 from J, leaving 19 bases between them. This CDR3 reads CASSSADTGRSYGYTF. CDR3 nucleotide sequence: TGTGCCAGCAGCTCTGCCGATACAGGGAGGAGCTATGGCTACACCTTC.

This clonotype was detected ten times or more. Here the CDR3 DNA reads TGTGCCAGCAGCCCAGGACTGAGAGAAGCTTTCTTT. It yields the protein CASSPGLREAFF. The chain couples TRBV7-2 to TRBJ1-1; D gene uncertain. This CDR3 has 12 residues. Trimming removed 5 bases from V and 8 bases from J, with 12 bases in between. The germline V gene encodes CDR1 SGHTA and CDR2 FQGNSA.

This clonotype was seen more than once but under ten times. This rearrangement joins TRBV7-6 to TRBJ1-2; 9 bases map to TRBD1. V gave up 4 bases and J gave up 8 bases; unmatched junction bases: 8. This CDR3 contains 14 residues. The germline V gene encodes CDR1 SGHVS and CDR2 FNYEAQ. The CDR3 loop is CASSSPGTGSGYTF. The CDR3 DNA is TGTGCCAGCAGCTCCCCCGGGACAGGGAGCGGCTACACCTTC.

As regards this clonotype: The junction departs from germline at one end; a sequencing error may be responsible. V gene TRBV12-3 or TRBV12-4 combines with J gene TRBJ1-1; a weak D match, TRBD1 (5 bases). The CDR3 is 13 amino acids. CDR3 protein: CASSWDSNTEALF. Here the CDR3 DNA reads TGTGCCAGCAGTTGGGACTCCAACACTGAAGCTTTATTT.

The CDR3 region is CSARDLDRGSYEQYF. In DNA form, the CDR3 reads TGCAGTGCTAGAGACCTGGACAGGGGCTCCTACGAGCAGTACTTC. The rearrangement uses TRBV20-1 and TRBJ2-7; 9 bases agree with TRBD1. Germline V CDR1 and CDR2: DFQATT, SNEGSKA (reference sequence). V was clipped by 0 bases and J by 0 bases; unmatched bases: 3. The CDR3 spans 15 residues.